A selection of T cell receptor beta chains follows, all from one sample in a study of blood T cell repertoires in COVID-19. Sequenced by immunoSEQ multiplex PCR; TCRdb stores in-frame clones only, minus some. Of over 130,000 clones listed, over 80% are singletons. Sample: peripheral blood. Receptors were obtained from a man between 25 and 39 years old with COVID-19, enrolled during active disease. CDR3s leave out the opening cysteine and the closing phenylalanine or tryptophan. A D gene is named only where the DNA matches it firmly. The size field is filled for only some rows; it gives once, few, many or a size class.

j_call d_call clone_size v_call cdr3_aa
TRBJ2-1 TRBD1 - TRBV18 ASSPPGGEGNEQF
TRBJ2-7 - - TRBV10-3 AISAGTRSSYEQY
TRBJ1-2 - - TRBV24-1 ATSDGGAGYGYT
TRBJ1-2 - - TRBV10-3 AISESGRVNYGYT
TRBJ2-3 - - TRBV4-1 ASSQDTPAGSFADTQY
TRBJ2-1 - - TRBV6-1 ASSELGRTRADSNEQF
TRBJ2-7 - - TRBV7-9 ASSSLRGYEQY
TRBJ1-1 - - TRBV11-2 ASSSTQGRAEAF
TRBJ2-7 TRBD2 - TRBV29-1 SVGLLAGRYEQY
TRBJ1-2 TRBD1 - TRBV18 ASSLGQGADGYT
TRBJ1-5 - once TRBV2 ASSEGSSNQPQH
TRBJ2-5 - - TRBV14 ASSIGLLRETQY
TRBJ2-7 TRBD2 - TRBV28 ASTRGRAYEQY
TRBJ1-2 - - TRBV11-1 ASSLGGGATNYGYT
TRBJ2-7 TRBD1 - TRBV29-1 SVTGGLSYEQY
TRBJ2-7 - once TRBV11-2 ASSSRGFLGQY
TRBJ1-1 - - TRBV2 ASMGDSLNTEAF
TRBJ1-2 - - TRBV30 AWLPLDRSGYGYT
TRBJ1-5 - - TRBV28 ASSHSQGRGNQPQH
TRBJ2-5 TRBD2 - TRBV15 ATSEAGGETQY
TRBJ2-7 - - TRBV10-1 ASSEALTSSYEQY
TRBJ1-3 - - TRBV7-8 ASRPTGSGNTIY